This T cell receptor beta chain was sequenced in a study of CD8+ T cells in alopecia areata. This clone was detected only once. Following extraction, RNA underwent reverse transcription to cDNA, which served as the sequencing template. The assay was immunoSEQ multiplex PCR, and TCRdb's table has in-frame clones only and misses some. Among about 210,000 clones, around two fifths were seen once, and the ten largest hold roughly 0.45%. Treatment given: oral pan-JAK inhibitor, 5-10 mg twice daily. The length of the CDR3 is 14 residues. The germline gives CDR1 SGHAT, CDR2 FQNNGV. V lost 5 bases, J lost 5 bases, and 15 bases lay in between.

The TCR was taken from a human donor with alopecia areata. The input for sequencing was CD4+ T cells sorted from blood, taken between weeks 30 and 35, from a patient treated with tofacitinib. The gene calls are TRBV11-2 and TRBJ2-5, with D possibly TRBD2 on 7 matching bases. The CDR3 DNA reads TGTGCCAGCAGCCCATACGCGGGGGCGGAGACCCAGTACTTC. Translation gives CASSPYAGAETQYF.